This TCR beta chain was recovered during a study of beta chain features in type 1 diabetes. Expressed TCRB transcripts got sequenced, as all isolated RNA was reverse transcribed. The repertoire was sequenced with immunoSEQ multiplex PCR; TCRdb's copy has only in-frame clones and lacks some. This sample yields 250,000 to 300,000 clones, of which 8% are seen a single time; more than 0.8% belongs to the top ten. Germline loops: CDR1 SGHRS, CDR2 YFSETQ. The CDR3 has 13 amino acids. The V end lost 4 bases, the J end lost 5 bases, and 12 bases lay between the germline ends. Sequenced sample: central memory CD4+ T cells from blood. The clonotype originates from a woman aged 18-29 years in good health. The chain carries TRBV5-1 and TRBJ2-5, with D tentatively TRBD2 (6 bases). The CDR3, as DNA: TGCGCCAGCAGCCCGACTGGAGGGGAGACCCAGTACTTC. This codes for CASSPTGGETQYF.